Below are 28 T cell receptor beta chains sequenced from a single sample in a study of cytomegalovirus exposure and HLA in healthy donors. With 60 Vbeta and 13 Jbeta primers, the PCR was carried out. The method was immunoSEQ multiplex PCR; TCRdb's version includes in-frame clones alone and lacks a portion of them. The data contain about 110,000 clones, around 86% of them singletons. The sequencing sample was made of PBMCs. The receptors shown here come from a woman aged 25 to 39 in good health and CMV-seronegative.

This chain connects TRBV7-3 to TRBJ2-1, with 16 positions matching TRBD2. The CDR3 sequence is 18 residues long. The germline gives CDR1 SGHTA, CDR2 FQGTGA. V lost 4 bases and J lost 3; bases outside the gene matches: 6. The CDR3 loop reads CASSSLGLAGGVYNEQFF. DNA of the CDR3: TGTGCCAGCAGCTCACTGGGACTAGCGGGAGGGGTCTACAATGAGCAGTTCTTC.

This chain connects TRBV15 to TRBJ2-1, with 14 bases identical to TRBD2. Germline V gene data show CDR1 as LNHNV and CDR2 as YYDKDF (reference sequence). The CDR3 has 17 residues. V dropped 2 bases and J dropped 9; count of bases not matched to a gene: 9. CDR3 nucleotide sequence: TGTGCCACCAGCAGATTTCCGACTAGCGGGAGGGCAGGTGAGCAGTTCTTC. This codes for CATSRFPTSGRAGEQFF.

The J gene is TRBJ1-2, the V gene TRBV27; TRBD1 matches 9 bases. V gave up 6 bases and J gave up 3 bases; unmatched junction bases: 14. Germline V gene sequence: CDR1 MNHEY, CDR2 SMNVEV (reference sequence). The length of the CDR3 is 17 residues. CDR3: CASRRDSGTGWDYGYTF. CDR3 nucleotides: TGTGCCAGCAGGAGGGACAGCGGGACAGGGTGGGACTATGGCTACACCTTC.

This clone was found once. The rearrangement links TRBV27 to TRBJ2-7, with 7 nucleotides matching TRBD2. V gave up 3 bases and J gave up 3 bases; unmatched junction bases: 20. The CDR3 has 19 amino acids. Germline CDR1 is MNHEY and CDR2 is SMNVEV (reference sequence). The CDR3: CASSFRGDGVAGAGYEQYF. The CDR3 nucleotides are TGTGCCAGCAGTTTCCGCGGCGACGGGGTAGCGGGCGCCGGCTACGAGCAGTACTTC.

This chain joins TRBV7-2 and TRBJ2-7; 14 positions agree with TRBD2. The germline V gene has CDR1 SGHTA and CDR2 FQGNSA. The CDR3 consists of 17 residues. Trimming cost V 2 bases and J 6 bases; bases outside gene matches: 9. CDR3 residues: CASSLIGLAGGSLEQYF. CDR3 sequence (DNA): TGTGCCAGCAGCTTAATAGGACTAGCGGGAGGTTCCCTCGAGCAGTACTTC. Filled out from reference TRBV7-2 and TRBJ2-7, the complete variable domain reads GAGVSQSPSNKVTEKGKDVELRCDPISGHTALYWYRQSLGQGLEFLIYFQGNSAPDKSGLPSDRFSAERTGGSVSTLTIQRTQQEDSAVYLCASSLIGLAGGSLEQYFGPGTRLTVT.

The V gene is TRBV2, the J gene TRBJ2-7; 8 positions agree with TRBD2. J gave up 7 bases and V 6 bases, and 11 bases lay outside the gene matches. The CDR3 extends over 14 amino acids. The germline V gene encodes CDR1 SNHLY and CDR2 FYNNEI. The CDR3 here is CASSVLAASGEQYF. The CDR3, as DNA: TGTGCCAGCAGCGTACTAGCGGCCTCGGGAGAGCAGTACTTC.

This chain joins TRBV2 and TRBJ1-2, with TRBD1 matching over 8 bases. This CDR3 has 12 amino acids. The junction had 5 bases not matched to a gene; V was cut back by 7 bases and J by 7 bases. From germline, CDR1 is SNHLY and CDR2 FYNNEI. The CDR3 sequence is CASISDRAGYTF. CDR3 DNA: TGTGCCAGCATCTCGGACAGGGCTGGCTACACCTTC.

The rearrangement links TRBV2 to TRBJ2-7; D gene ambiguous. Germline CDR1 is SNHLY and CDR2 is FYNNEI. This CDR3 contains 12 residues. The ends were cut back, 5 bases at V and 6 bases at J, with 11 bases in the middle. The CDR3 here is CASSLIVGEQYF. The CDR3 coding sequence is TGTGCCAGCAGTTTAATAGTTGGCGAGCAGTACTTC. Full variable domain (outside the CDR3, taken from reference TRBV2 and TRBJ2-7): EPEVTQTPSHQVTQMGQEVILRCVPISNHLYFYWYRQILGQKVEFLVSFYNNEISEKSEIFDDQFSVERPDGSNFTLKIRSTKLEDSAMYFCASSLIVGEQYFGPGTRLTVT.

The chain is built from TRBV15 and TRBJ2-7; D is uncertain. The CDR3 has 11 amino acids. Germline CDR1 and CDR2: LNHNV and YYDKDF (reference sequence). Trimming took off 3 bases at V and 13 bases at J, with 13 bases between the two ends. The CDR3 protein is CATSSGGPIYF. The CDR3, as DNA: TGTGCCACCAGCAGTGGTGGGCCCATTTACTTC.

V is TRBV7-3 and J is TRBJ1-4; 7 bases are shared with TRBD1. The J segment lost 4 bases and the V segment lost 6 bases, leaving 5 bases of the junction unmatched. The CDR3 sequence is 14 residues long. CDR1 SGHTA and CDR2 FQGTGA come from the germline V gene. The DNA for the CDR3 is TGTGCCAGCAGGTCCGGGACAGATAATGAAAAACTGTTTTTT. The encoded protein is CASRSGTDNEKLFF.

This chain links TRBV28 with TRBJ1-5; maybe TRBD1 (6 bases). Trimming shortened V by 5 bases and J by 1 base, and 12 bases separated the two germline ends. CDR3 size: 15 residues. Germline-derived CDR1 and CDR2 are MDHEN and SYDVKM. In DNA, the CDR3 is TGTGCCAGCAGTGCTCAGGGGTTAAGCAATCAGCCCCAGCATTTT. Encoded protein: CASSAQGLSNQPQHF. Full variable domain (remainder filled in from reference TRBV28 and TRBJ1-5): DVKVTQSSRYLVKRTGEKVFLECVQDMDHENMFWYRQDPGLGLRLIYFSYDVKMKEKGDIPEGYSVSREKKERFSLILESASTNQTSMYLCASSAQGLSNQPQHFGDGTRLSIL.

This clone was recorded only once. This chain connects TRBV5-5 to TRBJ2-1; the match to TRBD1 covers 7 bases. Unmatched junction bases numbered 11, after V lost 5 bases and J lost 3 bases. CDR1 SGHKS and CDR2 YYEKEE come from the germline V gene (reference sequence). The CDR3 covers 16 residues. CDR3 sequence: CASSPDPGQIYNEQFF. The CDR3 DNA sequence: TGTGCCAGCAGTCCCGATCCGGGACAGATCTACAATGAGCAGTTCTTC.

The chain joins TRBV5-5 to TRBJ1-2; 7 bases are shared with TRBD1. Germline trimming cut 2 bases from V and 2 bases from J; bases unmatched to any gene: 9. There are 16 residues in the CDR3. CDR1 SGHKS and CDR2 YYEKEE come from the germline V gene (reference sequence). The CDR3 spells CASSLDSATGNYGYTF. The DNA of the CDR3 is TGTGCCAGCAGCTTAGACTCCGCGACAGGGAACTATGGCTACACCTTC.

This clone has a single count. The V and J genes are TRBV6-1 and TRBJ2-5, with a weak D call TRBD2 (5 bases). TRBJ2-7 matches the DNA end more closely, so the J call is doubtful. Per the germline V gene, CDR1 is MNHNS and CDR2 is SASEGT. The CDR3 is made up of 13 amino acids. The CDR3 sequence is CASMRGYNYEQYF. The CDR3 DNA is TGTGCCAGTATGAGAGGGTATAACTACGAGCAGTACTTC.

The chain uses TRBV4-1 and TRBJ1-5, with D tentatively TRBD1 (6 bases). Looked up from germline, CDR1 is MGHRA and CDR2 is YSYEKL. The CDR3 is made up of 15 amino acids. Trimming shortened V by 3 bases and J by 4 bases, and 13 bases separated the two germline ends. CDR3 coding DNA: TGCGCCAGCAGCCAGGCAGAGGGGGGGAATCAGCCCCAGCATTTT. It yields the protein CASSQAEGGNQPQHF.

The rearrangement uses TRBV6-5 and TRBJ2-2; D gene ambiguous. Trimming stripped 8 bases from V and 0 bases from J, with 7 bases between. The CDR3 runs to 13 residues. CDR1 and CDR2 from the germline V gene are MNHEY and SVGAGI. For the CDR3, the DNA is TGTGCCAGCGGAGTTTCGAACACCGGGGAGCTGTTTTTT. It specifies CASGVSNTGELFF.

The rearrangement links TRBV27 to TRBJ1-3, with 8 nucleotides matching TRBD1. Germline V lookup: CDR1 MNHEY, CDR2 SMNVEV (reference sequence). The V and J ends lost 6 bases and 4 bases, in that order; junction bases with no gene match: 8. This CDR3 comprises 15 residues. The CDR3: CASRKDRAPGNTIYF. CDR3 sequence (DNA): TGTGCCAGCAGAAAGGACAGGGCTCCGGGAAACACCATATATTTT.

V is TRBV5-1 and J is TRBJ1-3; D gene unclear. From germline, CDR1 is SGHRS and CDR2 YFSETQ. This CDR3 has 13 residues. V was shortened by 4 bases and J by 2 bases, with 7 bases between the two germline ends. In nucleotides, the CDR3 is TGCGCCAGCAGCCGGGAAACTGGAAACACCATATATTTT. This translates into CASSRETGNTIYF.

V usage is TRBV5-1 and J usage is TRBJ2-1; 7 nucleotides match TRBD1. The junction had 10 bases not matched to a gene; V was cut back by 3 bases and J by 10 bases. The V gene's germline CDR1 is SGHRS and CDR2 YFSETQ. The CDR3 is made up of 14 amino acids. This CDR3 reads CASSSGTAGMEQFF. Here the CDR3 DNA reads TGCGCCAGCAGCTCGGGGACAGCAGGTATGGAGCAGTTCTTC.

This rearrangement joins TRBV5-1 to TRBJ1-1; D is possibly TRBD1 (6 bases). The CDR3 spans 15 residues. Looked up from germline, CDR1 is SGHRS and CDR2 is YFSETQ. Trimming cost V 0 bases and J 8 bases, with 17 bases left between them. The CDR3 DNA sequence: TGCGCCAGCAGCTTGGCCCCGACAGGAGTCGGCGAAGCTTTCTTT. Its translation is CASSLAPTGVGEAFF.

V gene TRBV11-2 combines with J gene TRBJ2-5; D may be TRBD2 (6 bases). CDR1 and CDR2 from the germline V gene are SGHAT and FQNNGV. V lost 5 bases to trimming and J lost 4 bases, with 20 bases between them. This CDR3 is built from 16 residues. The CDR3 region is CASSLSYRDWGETQYF. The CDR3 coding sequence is TGTGCCAGCAGCCTCTCCTACCGGGACTGGGGAGAGACCCAGTACTTC.

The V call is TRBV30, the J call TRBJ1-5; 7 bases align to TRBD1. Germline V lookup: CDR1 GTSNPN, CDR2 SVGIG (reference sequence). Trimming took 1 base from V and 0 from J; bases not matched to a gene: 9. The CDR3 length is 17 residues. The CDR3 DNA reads TGTGCCTGGAGTGCCGGGACAGAAGCTTTTAGCAATCAGCCCCAGCATTTT. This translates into CAWSAGTEAFSNQPQHF.

CDR3 coding DNA: TGTGCCAGCAGCCAAACAGGGTTACGGGACGAGCAGTACTTC. Protein: CASSQTGLRDEQYF. V is TRBV5-6 and J is TRBJ2-7, with D perhaps matching TRBD1 (6 bases). V lost 4 bases, J lost 5 bases, and 16 bases lay in between. Per germline, CDR1 SGHDT and CDR2 YYEEEE. CDR3 length: 14 amino acids. Using reference TRBV5-6 and TRBJ2-7 for the parts outside the CDR3, the full variable domain is DAGVTQSPTHLIKTRGQQVTLRCSPKSGHDTVSWYQQALGQGPQFIFQYYEEEERQRGNFPDRFSGHQFPNYSSELNVNALLLGDSALYLCASSQTGLRDEQYFGPGTRLTVT.

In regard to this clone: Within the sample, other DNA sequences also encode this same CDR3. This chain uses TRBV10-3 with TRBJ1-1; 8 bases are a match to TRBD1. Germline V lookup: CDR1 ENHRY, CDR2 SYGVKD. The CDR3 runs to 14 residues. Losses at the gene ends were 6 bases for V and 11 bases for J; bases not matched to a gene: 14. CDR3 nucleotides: TGTGCCATCAGGATACAGGGGGTGGGGGAGGAGGCTTTCTTT. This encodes CAIRIQGVGEEAFF.

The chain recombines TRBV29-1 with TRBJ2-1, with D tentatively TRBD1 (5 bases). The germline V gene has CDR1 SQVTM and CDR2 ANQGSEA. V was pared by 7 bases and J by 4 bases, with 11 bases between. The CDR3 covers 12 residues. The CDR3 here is CSAPGYYNEQFF. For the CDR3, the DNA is TGCAGCGCACCAGGGTATTACAATGAGCAGTTCTTC.

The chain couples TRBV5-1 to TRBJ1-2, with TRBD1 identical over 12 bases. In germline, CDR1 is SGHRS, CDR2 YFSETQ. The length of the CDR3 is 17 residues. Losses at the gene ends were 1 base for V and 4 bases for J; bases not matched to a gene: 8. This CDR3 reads CASSLSSGTGGRYGYTF. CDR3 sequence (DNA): TGCGCCAGCAGCTTGTCCTCCGGGACAGGGGGCCGCTATGGCTACACCTTC.

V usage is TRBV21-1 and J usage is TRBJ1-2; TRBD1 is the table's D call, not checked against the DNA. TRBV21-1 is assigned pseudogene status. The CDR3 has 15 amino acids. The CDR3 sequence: CASSPQQVPRYGYTF. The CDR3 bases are TGTGCCAGCAGCCCGCAGCAGGTACCCCGCTATGGCTACACCTTC.

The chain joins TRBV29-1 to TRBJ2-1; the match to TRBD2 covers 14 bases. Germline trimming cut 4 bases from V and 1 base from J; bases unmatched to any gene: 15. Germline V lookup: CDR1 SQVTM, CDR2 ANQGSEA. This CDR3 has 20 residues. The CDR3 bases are TGCAGCGTTGGGAGGACTACGGGACTAGCGGGAGAAGGGTCCTACAATGAGCAGTTCTTC. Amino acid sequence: CSVGRTTGLAGEGSYNEQFF.